These 16 T cell receptor beta chains came from one sample sequenced in a study of identical twins. TCRdb recomputed calls from the 5' RACE reads with MiXCR, one row per CDR3 protein. Here the sample spans 1.5 million to 2 million distinct CDR3 sequences, under 35% being singletons. The sequenced sample consisted of cord blood. The receptors come from a newborn girl in good health.

The chain employs TRBV20-1 and TRBJ2-3; D uncertain. V lost 3 bases, J lost 4 bases, and 8 bases lay in between. Per the germline V gene, CDR1 is DFQATT and CDR2 is SNEGSKA (reference sequence). CDR3 length: 12 amino acids. The CDR3 spells CSASRHSDTQYF. The CDR3 nucleotides are TGCAGTGCTAGTCGGCACTCAGATACGCAGTATTTT.

V and J are TRBV12-3 or TRBV12-4 and TRBJ1-1, with 8 bases matching TRBD1. This CDR3 is 16 amino acids long. V shed 6 bases and J 7 bases; nucleotides not matched to a gene: 16. Here the CDR3 reads CASSFPGQEGLNEAFF. In DNA form, the CDR3 reads TGTGCCAGCAGCTTTCCGGGACAGGAGGGATTGAATGAAGCTTTCTTT.

There are a few counts of this clonotype. CDR3 amino acids: CASSPPPGVAGNEQFF. The CDR3 nucleotides are TGTGCCAGCAGCCCGCCCCCTGGGGTAGCTGGCAATGAGCAGTTCTTC. The rearrangement joins TRBV21-1 to TRBJ2-1; the table names TRBD1, a call not compared with the DNA. TRBV21-1 is noted as a pseudogene. CDR3 length: 16 amino acids.

The table lists this clonotype with a few counts. The chain uses TRBV13 and TRBJ2-2; TRBD2 matches 9 bases. CDR3 length: 17 residues. Germline V lookup: CDR1 PRHDT, CDR2 FYEKMQ (reference sequence). Trimming cost V 5 bases and J 0 bases; bases outside gene matches: 7. The CDR3 DNA follows: TGTGCCAGCAGCACCCGACTAGCGGTAACGAACACCGGGGAGCTGTTTTTT. It translates to CASSTRLAVTNTGELFF.

This clonotype was counted a few times. V is TRBV28 and J is TRBJ2-1; D remains ambiguous. The V end lost 3 bases, the J end lost 4 bases, and 22 bases lay between the germline ends. The germline V gene has CDR1 MDHEN and CDR2 SYDVKM. CDR3 length: 18 amino acids. CDR3 in DNA: TGTGCCAGCAGTTTTCTCGCGCTGCATGCGCAGGTTTACAATGAGCAGTTCTTC. This gives the protein CASSFLALHAQVYNEQFF.

A single count supports this clonotype. A much larger clone lies a single base off, so this may be a read error. This chain connects TRBV4-2 to TRBJ2-3; D is tentatively TRBD1 or TRBD2 (7 bases each). Germline loops: CDR1 LGHNA, CDR2 YNFKEQ. The CDR3 covers 18 residues. Deletions cut 0 bases from V and 0 bases from J, with 16 bases between. The CDR3 protein is CASSQDWGGTVSTDTQYF. CDR3 DNA: TGTGCCAGCAGCCAAGATTGGGGGGGGACAGTCAGCACAGATACGCAGTATTTT.

The genes are TRBV7-9 and TRBJ2-1; TRBD2 aligns across 12 bases. The CDR3 extends over 15 amino acids. With V trimmed by 5 bases and J by 6 bases, 5 bases remained unmatched. Germline V CDR1 and CDR2: SEHNR, FQNEAQ (reference sequence). CDR3 DNA sequence: TGTGCCAGCAGCCACACTAGCGGGAGGACCAATGAGCAGTTCTTC. The encoded protein is CASSHTSGRTNEQFF.

This chain links TRBV12-3 or TRBV12-4 with TRBJ1-6, with TRBD1 as a possible D gene (5 bases). CDR3 length: 17 residues. V gave up 5 bases and J gave up 4 bases, with 18 bases separating them. The CDR3: CASSQSPPGPYNSPLHF. The CDR3 region has the DNA TGTGCCAGCAGTCAAAGCCCCCCGGGACCATATAATTCACCCCTCCACTTT.

The chain joins TRBV12-3 or TRBV12-4 to TRBJ2-7; TRBD2 aligns across 8 bases. The CDR3 spans 16 residues. V lost 6 bases to trimming and J lost 3 bases; unmatched junction nucleotides: 13. The CDR3 sequence is CASSPPSGSPNYEQYF. In DNA form, the CDR3 reads TGTGCCAGCAGCCCCCCCAGCGGGAGTCCCAACTACGAGCAGTACTTC.

This clonotype was seen a handful of times. V gene TRBV29-1 combines with J gene TRBJ2-3; 8 positions agree with TRBD2. The CDR3 loop spans 13 amino acids. V lost 3 bases and J lost 5; bases outside the gene matches: 4. CDR1 and CDR2 from the germline V gene are SQVTM and ANQGSEA. CDR3 in DNA: TGCAGCGTTGAGGGACTAGAGGGAGATACGCAGTATTTT. Protein: CSVEGLEGDTQYF.

This clonotype was counted a few times. CDR3 amino acids: CASSHWLSSSYEQYF. CDR3 bases: TGTGCCAGCAGCCATTGGCTATCCAGCTCCTACGAGCAGTACTTC. The chain recombines TRBV3-1 with TRBJ2-7; no firm D call. CDR1 is LGHDT, CDR2 YNNKEL, per germline (reference sequence). CDR3 length equals 15 residues. Trimming stripped 3 bases from V and 0 bases from J, with 12 bases between.

V gene TRBV5-1 combines with J gene TRBJ1-1; D perhaps matches TRBD1 (5 bases). V shed 4 bases and J shed 10 bases, with 14 bases lying between them. The CDR3 length is 12 residues. Germline V gives CDR1 SGHRS, CDR2 YFSETQ. The CDR3 loop reads CASSPLQGRAFF. The CDR3 nucleotides read TGCGCCAGCAGCCCACTCCAGGGAAGAGCTTTCTTT.

This chain connects TRBV27 to TRBJ2-3; 9 bases agree with TRBD2. The V gene's germline CDR1 is MNHEY and CDR2 SMNVEV (reference sequence). This CDR3 has 17 amino acids. J lost 4 bases, V lost 1 base, and 9 bases had no gene match. The chain's CDR3 is CASSLFVSGRHADTQYF. For the CDR3, the DNA is TGTGCCAGCAGTTTATTCGTTAGCGGGAGACATGCAGATACGCAGTATTTT.

Notes on this clonotype: The junction differs from germline at one of its ends, possibly a read error. The rearrangement links TRBV5-8 to TRBJ1-1; no firm D call. Germline loops: CDR1 SGHTS, CDR2 YDEGEE. The CDR3 length is 13 residues. The CDR3 protein is CAGSLPWAGKAFF. The DNA for the CDR3 is TGTGCCGGCAGCTTGCCCTGGGCAGGCAAAGCTTTCTTT.

The chain carries TRBV30 and TRBJ2-5; D is unresolved. The J call may be wrong; the DNA end is better matched by TRBJ2-7. Germline V gene lookup returns CDR1 GTSNPN and CDR2 SVGIG (reference sequence). The CDR3 is 14 residues long. CDR3 loop: CAWSVPPGTYEQYF. The CDR3, as DNA: TGTGCCTGGAGTGTACCCCCAGGTACCTACGAGCAGTACTTC.

Details on this clonotype: Possible read error: a much larger clone is one base away. As DNA, the CDR3 is TGTGCCAGCAGCCCTACGACTAGCAGGCTATACGATGAGCAGTACTTC. Amino acids: CASSPTTSRLYDEQYF. The rearrangement joins TRBV4-2 to TRBJ2-7; 7 bases are shared with TRBD2. CDR1 and CDR2 (germline): LGHNA, YNFKEQ. The CDR3 sequence is 16 residues long. J lost 7 bases, V lost 4 bases, and 16 bases had no gene match.